Below, 23 T cell receptor beta chains from the same sample are listed, as sequenced in a study of cytomegalovirus exposure and HLA in healthy donors. The PCR employed 60 Vbeta primers together with 13 Jbeta primers. Sequencing was performed with immunoSEQ multiplex PCR; in TCRdb, only in-frame clones are kept and a portion is missing. The sample holds around 200,000 clones, about 59% seen once. Sequencing was performed on PBMCs. These receptor sequences come from a man between 40 and 49 years old in good health and CMV-seronegative.

The rearrangement links TRBV7-2 to TRBJ1-2, with D perhaps TRBD1 (6 bases). Germline CDR1 reads SGHTA; CDR2 reads FQGNSA. The CDR3 totals 14 residues. The V gene lost 2 bases and the J gene lost 4 bases, with 11 bases spanning the gap. The CDR3 protein is CASSLLGGPYGYTF. CDR3 DNA: TGTGCCAGCAGCTTATTGGGGGGGCCCTATGGCTACACCTTC.

The chain has TRBV30 and TRBJ1-5, with TRBD1 identical over 7 bases. The CDR3 covers 14 residues. The junction had 9 bases not matched to a gene; V was cut back by 3 bases and J by 7 bases. Germline V gene data show CDR1 as GTSNPN and CDR2 as SVGIG (reference sequence). CDR3 protein: CAWSAGQSYQPQHF. The CDR3, as DNA: TGTGCCTGGAGCGCGGGACAGAGCTACCAGCCCCAGCATTTT.

V usage is TRBV7-3 and J usage is TRBJ2-7; 10 bases agree with TRBD2. CDR3 length equals 15 residues. The germline gives CDR1 SGHTA, CDR2 FQGTGA. V lost 4 bases to trimming and J lost 5 bases; unmatched junction nucleotides: 8. For the CDR3, the DNA is TGTGCCAGCAGCTCTCTCAGCGGGAGGGCCGACGAGCAGTACTTC. This codes for CASSSLSGRADEQYF.

This chain connects TRBV5-1 to TRBJ1-6; TRBD1 matches at 8 bases. The germline CDR1 and CDR2 sequences are SGHRS and YFSETQ. With 0 bases clipped from V and 4 bases from J, the junction kept 6 bases outside the gene matches. The CDR3 runs to 17 residues. This chain's CDR3 is CASSLEAGGSYNSPLHF. CDR3 coding DNA: TGCGCCAGCAGCTTGGAGGCAGGGGGCAGTTATAATTCACCCCTCCACTTT.

The sample holds one count of this clone. The V call is TRBV7-9, the J call TRBJ2-3; 9 bases fit TRBD1. Germline V gene data show CDR1 as SEHNR and CDR2 as FQNEAQ (reference sequence). The CDR3 contains 16 residues. V was pared by 3 bases and J by 2 bases, with 6 bases of the junction left unmatched. The CDR3 nucleotides are TGTGCCAGCAGCTTTGGAGACAGGGGGACCACAGATACGCAGTATTTT. As protein: CASSFGDRGTTDTQYF.

This chain connects TRBV11-3 to TRBJ2-1, with 7 bases aligning to TRBD2. After removal of 5 bases from V and 8 bases from J, the junction contained 12 bases not matched to a gene. The CDR3 consists of 15 residues. CDR1 and CDR2 (germline): SGHNT, YENEEA. The CDR3 DNA is TGTGCCAGCAGCCCCAACAGCGGGATTCTGGATGAGCAGTTCTTC. Encoded protein: CASSPNSGILDEQFF.

The chain recombines TRBV18 with TRBJ2-3; tentative D call: TRBD2 (6 bases). This CDR3 has 15 residues. V shed 6 bases and J shed 2 bases, with 15 bases lying between them. CDR1 KGHSH and CDR2 LQKENI come from the germline V gene. The CDR3 nucleotides read TGTGCCAGCTCCCCCGGGACTTCGCACACAGATACGCAGTATTTT. Residues: CASSPGTSHTDTQYF. Supplemented by reference TRBV18 and TRBJ2-3, the full variable domain reads NAGVMQNPRHLVRRRGQEARLRCSPMKGHSHVYWYRQLPEEGLKFMVYLQKENIIDESGMPKERFSAEFPKEGPSILRIQQVVRGDSAAYFCASSPGTSHTDTQYFGPGTRLTVL.

Concerning this clone itself: One junction end does not reproduce the germline sequence, and a read error may be involved. Different DNA sequences within this sample yield the same CDR3. The chain has TRBV27 and TRBJ2-3; 11 bases map to TRBD2. CDR3 length equals 15 residues. Germline V CDR1 and CDR2: MNHEY, SMNVEV (reference sequence). The CDR3 DNA reads TGCGCCAGCAGTTTATCGACGCTAGCGGGAGGTACGCAGTATTTT. Encoded protein: CASSLSTLAGGTQYF.

This clone appeared once. This chain uses TRBV5-7 with TRBJ2-7; possible D gene TRBD2, 5 bases. TRBV5-7 is noted as an ORF with a role that remains uncertain. CDR3 length equals 16 residues. Trimming shortened V by 4 bases and J by 0 bases, and 17 bases separated the two germline ends. The CDR3 bases are TGTGCCAGCAGCGGTGGGAGAACAGTGAGCTCCTACGAGCAGTACTTC. It specifies CASSGGRTVSSYEQYF.

In DNA form, the CDR3 reads TGTGCCAGCAGCCAACAGGGAATAAGGGAGGTTAATTCACCCCTCCACTTT. Translating it yields CASSQQGIREVNSPLHF. This chain connects TRBV4-2 to TRBJ1-6; D may be TRBD1 (5 bases). From germline, CDR1 is LGHNA and CDR2 YNFKEQ. Trimming took off 2 bases at V and 6 bases at J, with 17 bases between the two ends. This CDR3 contains 17 residues.

The gene calls are TRBV5-1 and TRBJ2-7, with 8 bases that match TRBD1. The germline CDR1 and CDR2 sequences are SGHRS and YFSETQ. This CDR3 is built from 15 residues. The V segment lost 0 bases and the J segment 5 bases; nucleotides outside the gene matches: 7. In DNA, the CDR3 is TGCGCCAGCAGCTTGGCCGGCAGGGGGCGGAACGAGCAGTACTTC. This encodes CASSLAGRGRNEQYF.

The gene calls are TRBV2 and TRBJ2-3, with TRBD1 matching 10 bases. CDR1 and CDR2 from the germline V gene are SNHLY and FYNNEI. The CDR3 has 17 amino acids. V was pared by 2 bases and J by 3 bases, with 8 bases of the junction left unmatched. CDR3 DNA sequence: TGTGCCAGCAGTGAACTCGAGACAGGGGGCGGTACAGATACGCAGTATTTT. Its translation is CASSELETGGGTDTQYF.

J is TRBJ2-3 and V is TRBV18; 11 bases map to TRBD1. The CDR3 runs to 15 residues. Germline V lookup: CDR1 KGHSH, CDR2 LQKENI. With V trimmed by 3 bases and J by 4 bases, 3 bases remained unmatched. The CDR3 spells CASSPGGQGADTQYF. As DNA, the CDR3 is TGTGCCAGCTCACCCGGGGGACAGGGGGCAGATACGCAGTATTTT.

The V and J genes are TRBV27 and TRBJ1-1, with D perhaps matching TRBD1 (6 bases). V lost 0 bases, J lost 8 bases, and 13 bases lay in between. CDR1 is MNHEY, CDR2 SMNVEV, per germline (reference sequence). CDR3 length equals 14 residues. The CDR3 loop is CASSLSVGGGEAFF. DNA of the CDR3: TGTGCCAGCAGTTTATCGGTAGGGGGGGGCGAAGCTTTCTTT.

This rearrangement joins TRBV28 to TRBJ2-5; D might be TRBD2 (8 bases). V was shortened by 7 bases and J by 11 bases, with 26 bases between the two germline ends. CDR3 length: 15 residues. Germline values: CDR1 MDHEN, CDR2 SYDVKM. The DNA for the CDR3 is TGTGCCAGCACCCCTCGGGACAGACGGGAGGGAGAGCAGTACTTC. Its protein product is CASTPRDRREGEQYF.

This clone was detected only a few times. This rearrangement joins TRBV4-1 to TRBJ1-2; the match to TRBD1 covers 9 bases. V lost 4 bases and J lost 5; bases outside the gene matches: 8. The length of the CDR3 is 15 residues. Germline-derived CDR1 and CDR2 are MGHRA and YSYEKL. The CDR3 sequence: CASSLRQGDVYGYTF. For the CDR3, the DNA is TGCGCCAGCAGCCTCAGACAGGGGGATGTGTATGGCTACACCTTC.

The chain carries TRBV4-2 and TRBJ2-3; 8 nucleotides align to TRBD2. J gave up 1 base and V 4 bases, and 1 base lay outside the gene matches. CDR1 is LGHNA and CDR2 is YNFKEQ in the germline V gene. This CDR3 spans 14 amino acids. The CDR3 region has the DNA TGTGCCAGCAGCCTTAGCGGGGGCACAGATACGCAGTATTTT. This sequence encodes CASSLSGGTDTQYF.

V gene TRBV28 combines with J gene TRBJ2-7; TRBD1 matches at 8 bases. The trim removed 3 bases at V and 5 bases at J, leaving 6 bases unmatched. Germline CDR1 MDHEN, CDR2 SYDVKM. The CDR3 sequence is 14 residues long. The chain's CDR3 is CASSLDRVGDEQYF. For the CDR3, the DNA is TGTGCCAGCAGTTTGGACAGGGTCGGGGACGAGCAGTACTTC.

This clone has a handful of counts. V usage is TRBV2 and J usage is TRBJ1-6, with 7 bases identical to TRBD1. The junction had 15 bases not matched to a gene; V was cut back by 6 bases and J by 13 bases. Per the germline V gene, CDR1 is SNHLY and CDR2 is FYNNEI. The CDR3 contains 15 residues. CDR3 DNA sequence: TGTGCCAGCAGCGCTTATTCAGGGGGGATCCCCCCCCTCCACTTT. It is translated as CASSAYSGGIPPLHF.

This clone has a handful of counts. The chain employs TRBV20-1 and TRBJ2-7, with D uncertain. The CDR3 extends over 11 amino acids. Germline V gene data show CDR1 as DFQATT and CDR2 as SNEGSKA (reference sequence). Trimming cost V 5 bases and J 4 bases, with 9 bases left between them. The CDR3 reads CSAGTGYEQYF. CDR3 bases: TGCAGTGCTGGAACGGGTTACGAGCAGTACTTC.

J is TRBJ1-6 and V is TRBV6-6, with D maybe TRBD1 (5 bases). This CDR3 contains 14 residues. Germline loops: CDR1 MNHNY, CDR2 SVGAGI (reference sequence). The V end was cut by 6 bases, the J end by 10 bases, with 16 bases between. This chain's CDR3 is CASSRGTGGSPLHF. The CDR3 nucleotides read TGTGCCAGCAGCCGCGGCACAGGCGGCTCACCCCTCCACTTT.

This clone was recorded a few times. The chain is built from TRBV6-6 and TRBJ2-2; D gene ambiguous. CDR1 MNHNY and CDR2 SVGAGI come from the germline V gene (reference sequence). V was cut by 5 bases and J by 6 bases, with 10 bases left in between. This CDR3 is 13 amino acids long. CDR3 sequence: CASSVDPPGELFF. CDR3 DNA: TGTGCCAGCAGTGTAGATCCACCCGGGGAGCTGTTTTTT.

This chain uses TRBV9 with TRBJ2-7; 10 bases fit TRBD1. Germline CDR1 and CDR2: SGDLS and YYNGEE. The CDR3 consists of 12 residues. The V segment lost 3 bases and the J segment 12 bases; nucleotides outside the gene matches: 6. Here the CDR3 DNA reads TGTGCCAGCAGCGCCGACAGGGGGCGCTTGTACTTC. This sequence encodes CASSADRGRLYF. Together with reference TRBV9 and TRBJ2-7, the CDR3 gives the full variable domain: DSGVTQTPKHLITATGQRVTLRCSPRSGDLSVYWYQQSLDQGLQFLIQYYNGEERAKGNILERFSAQQFPDLHSELNLSSLELGDSALYFCASSADRGRLYFGPGTRLTVT.